This T cell receptor (beta chain) was recovered during a study of vaccination effects on CD4 cells after COVID-19. Study background: Vaccination followed sampling of two convalescent patients by 16 days and one week respectively.

The study's findings and limits: After vaccination, spike-reactive clones in convalescents were mostly new vaccine-induced clones.

Profiled with immunoSEQ multiplex PCR; TCRdb holds only in-frame clones, not every one. The sample shows 40,000 to 50,000 clones, approximately 81% of them seen only once. For this clone: The antigen is not known.

CDR3 size: 16 residues. V lost 5 bases to trimming and J lost 1 base; unmatched junction nucleotides: 5. Germline CDR1 LNHDA, CDR2 SQIVND (reference sequence). ViraFEST used viral peptide pools to expand antigen-specific CD4+ T cells before sequencing. Isolating CD4+ T cells followed less than 12 days of culture. Between March and December 2020, the person had a SARS-CoV-2 infection that PCR confirmed. In the cultures, half the medium was exchanged for IL-2 medium on days 3 and 7. The source of this sequence is a human donor who had a prior SARS-CoV-2 infection. The specimen comprised CD4+ T cells from PBMCs cultured with a peptide pool, sampled before COVID-19 vaccination. The rearrangement links TRBV19 to TRBJ1-5; 10 bases match TRBD1. As DNA, the CDR3 is TGTGCCAGTAGTGCCCGACAGGGGGCGAGCAATCAGCCCCAGCATTTT. It is translated as CASSARQGASNQPQHF.